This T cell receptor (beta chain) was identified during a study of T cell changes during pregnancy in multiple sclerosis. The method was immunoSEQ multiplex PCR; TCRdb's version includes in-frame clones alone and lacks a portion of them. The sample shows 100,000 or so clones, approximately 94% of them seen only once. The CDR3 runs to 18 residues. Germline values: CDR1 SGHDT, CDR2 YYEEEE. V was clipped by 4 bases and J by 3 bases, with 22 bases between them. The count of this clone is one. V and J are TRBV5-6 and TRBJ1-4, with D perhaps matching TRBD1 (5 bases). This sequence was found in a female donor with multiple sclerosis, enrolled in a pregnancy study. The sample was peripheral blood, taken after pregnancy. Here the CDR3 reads CASSEELTRGGPNEKLFF. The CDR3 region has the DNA TGTGCCAGCAGCGAGGAGTTAACTAGGGGAGGGCCTAATGAAAAACTGTTTTTT.